Below are 19 T cell receptor beta chains sequenced from a single sample in a study of identical twins. MiXCR, applied by TCRdb to the 5' RACE reads, yields one record per CDR3 protein. The sample has about 900,000 distinct CDR3 sequences, around 12% seen once. These sequences were also reported in another study, on yellow fever vaccine responses in identical twins.

Source material: PBMCs. The receptors here all came from a woman under 30 in good health.

In DNA, the CDR3 is TGTGCCAGCAGCAAAAGCGGGGGGGCCGGCACCTACGAGCAGTACGTC. Protein: CASSKSGGAGTYEQYV. The chain uses TRBV7-9 and TRBJ2-7, with 10 positions matching TRBD2. The germline gives CDR1 SEHNR, CDR2 FQNEAQ (reference sequence). CDR3 length: 16 amino acids. V dropped 5 bases and J dropped 2; count of bases not matched to a gene: 9.

This clonotype came up a few times. The chain carries TRBV6-6 and TRBJ2-7; TRBD1 agrees at 9 bases. The CDR3 totals 14 residues. Trimming at V came to 6 bases and at J to 5 bases, leaving 8 bases not matched to a gene. In germline, CDR1 is MNHNY, CDR2 SVGAGI (reference sequence). CDR3 region: CASRLRDRDHEQYF. CDR3 DNA sequence: TGTGCCAGCAGACTCCGGGACAGGGACCACGAGCAGTACTTC.

The CDR3, as DNA: TGCGCCAGCAATTCAGGGGAGGCCGGGGAGCTGTTTTTT. Its protein product is CASNSGEAGELFF. The chain joins TRBV10-2 to TRBJ2-2; D may be TRBD1 or TRBD2 (6 bases each). The germline CDR1 and CDR2 sequences are WSHSY and SAAADI. The V and J ends lost 7 bases and 6 bases respectively, with 12 bases between them. The CDR3 contains 13 residues.

The sample holds a few counts of this clonotype. V usage is TRBV6-5 and J usage is TRBJ2-1; D perhaps matches TRBD1 (6 bases). Between the trimmed V and J ends, which lost 7 bases and 10 bases, there was a span of 14 bases. Germline CDR1 MNHEY, CDR2 SVGAGI. The CDR3 sequence is 12 residues long. CDR3 sequence (DNA): TGTGCCAGCAAATCCAGGACAGCCGAGCAGTTCTTC. It is translated as CASKSRTAEQFF.

This clonotype was counted once. The CDR3 DNA sequence: TGTGCCAGCAGCTTTTCCCCCGCGGAGACCCAGTACTTC. This translates into CASSFSPAETQYF. The rearrangement links TRBV7-7 to TRBJ2-5; D gene uncertain. There are 13 residues in the CDR3. V was cut by 3 bases and J by 5 bases, with 10 bases left in between. Germline V gene sequence: CDR1 SSHAT, CDR2 FNYEAQ (reference sequence).

This clonotype appeared many times. The chain couples TRBV12-3 or TRBV12-4 to TRBJ1-4; a weak D match, TRBD1 (5 bases). The CDR3 is 13 amino acids. V gave up 3 bases and J gave up 7 bases, with 9 bases separating them. For the CDR3, the DNA is TGTGCCAGCAGTTTGCAGGGATCTGAAAAACTGTTTTTT. Protein product: CASSLQGSEKLFF.

The rearrangement uses TRBV3-1 and TRBJ2-1; D perhaps matches TRBD1 (5 bases). The V gene lost 3 bases and the J gene lost 8 bases, with 14 bases spanning the gap. Germline CDR1 reads LGHDT; CDR2 reads YNNKEL (reference sequence). The CDR3 is made up of 14 amino acids. This chain's CDR3 is CASSHRIIQDEQFF. The CDR3 DNA reads TGTGCCAGCAGCCACAGGATAATACAGGATGAGCAGTTCTTC.

At least ten counts were recorded for this clonotype. The chain uses TRBV29-1 and TRBJ1-1; D remains unclear. The V gene's germline CDR1 is SQVTM and CDR2 ANQGSEA. V lost 4 bases, J lost 1 base, and 16 bases lay in between. The CDR3 contains 15 residues. Here the CDR3 DNA reads TGCAGCGTTGGAGGAGGGAGTACAACGAACACTGAAGCTTTCTTT. As protein: CSVGGGSTTNTEAFF.

This clonotype has at least ten counts. The V and J genes are TRBV4-2 and TRBJ2-5, with TRBD2 identical over 8 bases. This CDR3 spans 17 amino acids. Germline V gene data show CDR1 as LGHNA and CDR2 as YNFKEQ. The ends lost 2 bases at V and 8 bases at J; junction bases unmatched: 16. CDR3 sequence reads: CASSQPGASGPAQTQYF. Written as DNA, the CDR3 is TGTGCCAGCAGCCAACCCGGGGCTAGCGGGCCTGCTCAAACCCAGTACTTC.

This clonotype turned up a few times. The genes are TRBV12-3 or TRBV12-4 and TRBJ1-2, with D possibly being TRBD1 (6 bases). Trimming left V 6 bases short and J 8 bases short, with 13 bases between. The CDR3 sequence is 12 residues long. The CDR3 sequence: CASSFRDKGYTF. CDR3 DNA: TGTGCCAGCAGCTTTCGGGACAAAGGCTACACCTTC.

This clonotype occurred a few times. The genes are TRBV15 and TRBJ2-5; TRBD1 matches at 11 bases. Losses at the gene ends were 1 base for V and 1 base for J; bases not matched to a gene: 2. CDR1 is LNHNV, CDR2 YYDKDF, per germline (reference sequence). The CDR3 is made up of 16 amino acids. CDR3 DNA: TGTGCCACCAGCAGAGTAGGGACAGGGGGCCAAGAGACCCAGTACTTC. Protein sequence: CATSRVGTGGQETQYF.

This clonotype has only a few counts. The V gene is TRBV5-1, the J gene TRBJ2-3, with D possibly being TRBD2 (6 bases). The CDR3 extends over 18 amino acids. Germline lookup yields CDR1 SGHRS and CDR2 YFSETQ. V gave up 0 bases and J gave up 0 bases, with 17 bases separating them. The CDR3 nucleotides are TGCGCCAGCAGCTTGGCCGGGACTCCTGGGATCAGCACAGATACGCAGTATTTT. Translating it yields CASSLAGTPGISTDTQYF.

This clonotype was seen a few times. The chain employs TRBV12-3 or TRBV12-4 and TRBJ2-6; no firm D call. CDR3 size: 15 residues. V dropped 3 bases and J dropped 7 bases, with 13 bases sitting between them. Here the CDR3 reads CASSFVPGLANVLTF. In nucleotides, the CDR3 is TGTGCCAGCAGTTTTGTTCCCGGGCTAGCCAACGTCCTGACTTTC.

V and J are TRBV4-2 and TRBJ1-6; D is ambiguous. Germline V gene lookup returns CDR1 LGHNA and CDR2 YNFKEQ. The CDR3 totals 16 residues. With 0 bases removed from V and 4 bases from J, the gap between germline ends came to 10 bases. In nucleotides, the CDR3 is TGTGCCAGCAGCCAAGATAGCGGCTCTTATAATTCACCCCTCCACTTT. This sequence encodes CASSQDSGSYNSPLHF.

This clonotype was counted between two and nine times. The genes are TRBV25-1 and TRBJ2-5; 14 bases map to TRBD2. The trim removed 3 bases at V and 4 bases at J, leaving 4 bases unmatched. The CDR3 is 16 amino acids. Germline V gene data show CDR1 as MGHDK and CDR2 as SYGVNS. Here the CDR3 reads CASSEGLAGDRETQYF. The CDR3 DNA follows: TGTGCCAGCAGTGAGGGACTAGCGGGAGATCGAGAGACCCAGTACTTC.

The table lists this clonotype with a few counts. The chain links TRBV3-1 to TRBJ2-7; possible D gene TRBD2, 6 bases. CDR1 is LGHDT and CDR2 is YNNKEL in the germline V gene (reference sequence). There are 15 residues in the CDR3. Trimming pared 1 base from V and 2 bases from J, leaving 12 bases between. CDR3 nucleotides: TGTGCCAGCAGCCAAGGGGGACTGAGGCCCTACGAGCAGTACTTC. As protein: CASSQGGLRPYEQYF.

This clonotype appeared many times. V gene TRBV12-3 or TRBV12-4 combines with J gene TRBJ2-2, with 11 bases identical to TRBD1. The CDR3 consists of 15 residues. J was trimmed by 6 bases and V by 5 bases; bases with no gene match: 5. CDR3 in DNA: TGTGCCAGCAGTATGGACAGGGGGCGGTCCGGGGAGCTGTTTTTT. This sequence encodes CASSMDRGRSGELFF.

Only a few counts were recorded for this clonotype. CDR3 loop: CASTASGTVDTQYF. CDR3 bases: TGTGCCAGCACGGCTAGCGGGACGGTAGATACGCAGTATTTT. The rearrangement joins TRBV2 to TRBJ2-3, with TRBD2 matching over 9 bases. The ends lost 7 bases at V and 5 bases at J; junction bases unmatched: 7. This CDR3 is built from 14 residues. Germline CDR1 and CDR2: SNHLY and FYNNEI.

This chain joins TRBV2 and TRBJ2-1; 9 bases are a match to TRBD2. CDR3 size: 16 residues. V was pared by 5 bases and J by 4 bases, with 9 bases of the junction left unmatched. CDR1 and CDR2 (germline): SNHLY, FYNNEI. CDR3 residues: CASSRNLAGVYNEQFF. The DNA for the CDR3 is TGTGCCAGCAGTAGAAACTTAGCGGGAGTTTACAATGAGCAGTTCTTC.